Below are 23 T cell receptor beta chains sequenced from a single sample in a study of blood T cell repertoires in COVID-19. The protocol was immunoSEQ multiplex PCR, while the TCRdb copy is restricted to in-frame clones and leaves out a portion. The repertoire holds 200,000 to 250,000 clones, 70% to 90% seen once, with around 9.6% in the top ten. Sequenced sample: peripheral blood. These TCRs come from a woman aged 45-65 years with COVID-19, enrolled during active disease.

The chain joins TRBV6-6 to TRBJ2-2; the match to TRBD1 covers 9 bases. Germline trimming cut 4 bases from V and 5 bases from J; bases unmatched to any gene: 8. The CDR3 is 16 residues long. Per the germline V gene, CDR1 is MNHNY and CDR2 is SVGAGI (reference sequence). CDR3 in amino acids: CASSFPTGGATGELFF. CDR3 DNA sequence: TGTGCCAGCAGTTTTCCGACAGGGGGGGCGACCGGGGAGCTGTTTTTT.

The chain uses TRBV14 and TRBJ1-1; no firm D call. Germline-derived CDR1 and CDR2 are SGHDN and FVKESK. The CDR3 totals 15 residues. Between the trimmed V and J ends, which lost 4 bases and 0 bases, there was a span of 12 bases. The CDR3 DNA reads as TGTGCCAGCAGCCCTTGGTGGCCCTTGAACACTGAAGCTTTCTTT. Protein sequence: CASSPWWPLNTEAFF.

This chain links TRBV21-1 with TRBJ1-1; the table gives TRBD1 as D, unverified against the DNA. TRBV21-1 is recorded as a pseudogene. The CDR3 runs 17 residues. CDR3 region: CASSTRTGAVQGTEAFF. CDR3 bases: TGTGCCAGCAGCACTCGGACAGGGGCCGTTCAAGGTACTGAAGCTTTCTTT.

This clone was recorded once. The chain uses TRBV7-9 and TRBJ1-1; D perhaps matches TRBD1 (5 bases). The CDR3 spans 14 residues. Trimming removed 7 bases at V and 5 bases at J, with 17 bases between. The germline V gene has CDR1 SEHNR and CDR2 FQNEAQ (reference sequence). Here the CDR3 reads CASNLLASGTEAFF. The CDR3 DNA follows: TGTGCCAGCAATCTTTTGGCCTCAGGGACTGAAGCTTTCTTT.

The CDR3 region has the DNA TGTGCCAGCTCAACCTCGGGTGTTAGCTATGGCTACACCTTC. Protein: CASSTSGVSYGYTF. The rearrangement joins TRBV18 to TRBJ1-2; D is uncertain. Germline V lookup: CDR1 KGHSH, CDR2 LQKENI. This CDR3 is built from 14 residues. Trimming left V 5 bases short and J 4 bases short, with 14 bases between.

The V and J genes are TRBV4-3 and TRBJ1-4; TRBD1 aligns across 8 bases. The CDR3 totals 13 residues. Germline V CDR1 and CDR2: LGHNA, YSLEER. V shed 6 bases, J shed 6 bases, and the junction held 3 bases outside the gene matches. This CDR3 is CASRQTGDEKLFF. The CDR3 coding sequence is TGCGCCAGCAGACAGACAGGGGATGAAAAACTGTTTTTT.

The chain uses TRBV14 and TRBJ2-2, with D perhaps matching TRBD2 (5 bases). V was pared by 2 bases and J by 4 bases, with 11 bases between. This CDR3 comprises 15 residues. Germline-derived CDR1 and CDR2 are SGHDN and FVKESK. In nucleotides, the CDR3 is TGTGCCAGCAGCCAACTAGCTCGGGGCACCGGGGAGCTGTTTTTT. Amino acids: CASSQLARGTGELFF. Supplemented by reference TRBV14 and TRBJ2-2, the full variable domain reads EAGVTQFPSHSVIEKGQTVTLRCDPISGHDNLYWYRRVMGKEIKFLLHFVKESKQDESGMPNNRFLAERTGGTYSTLKVQPAELEDSGVYFCASSQLARGTGELFFGEGSRLTVL.

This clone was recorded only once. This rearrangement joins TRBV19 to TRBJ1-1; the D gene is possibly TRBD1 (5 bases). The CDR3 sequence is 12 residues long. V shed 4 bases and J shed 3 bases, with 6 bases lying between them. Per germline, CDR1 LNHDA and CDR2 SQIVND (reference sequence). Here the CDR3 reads CASSRQYTEAFF. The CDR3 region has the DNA TGTGCCAGTAGTAGACAGTACACTGAAGCTTTCTTT.

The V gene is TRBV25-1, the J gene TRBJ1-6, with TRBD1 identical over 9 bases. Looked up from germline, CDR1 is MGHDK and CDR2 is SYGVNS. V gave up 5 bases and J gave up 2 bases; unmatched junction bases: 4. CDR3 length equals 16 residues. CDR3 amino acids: CASSTGGDPYNSPLHF. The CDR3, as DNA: TGTGCCAGCAGTACAGGGGGCGACCCCTATAATTCACCCCTCCACTTT. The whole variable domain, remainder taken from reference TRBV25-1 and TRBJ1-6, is EADIYQTPRYLVIGTGKKITLECSQTMGHDKMYWYQQDPGMELHLIHYSYGVNSTEKGDLSSESTVSRIRTEHFPLTLESARPSHTSQYLCASSTGGDPYNSPLHFGNGTRLTVT.

The CDR3 sequence is CASSFGSAGAFF. CDR3 nucleotide sequence: TGTGCCAGCAGCTTCGGGAGCGCCGGAGCTTTCTTT. The V gene is TRBV5-6, the J gene TRBJ1-1; no definite D call. Germline CDR1 SGHDT, CDR2 YYEEEE. This CDR3 comprises 12 residues. The germline V and J ends were trimmed by 2 bases and 10 bases, with 12 bases remaining between them.

CDR3 DNA: TGTGCCAGCAGCGCAGGGATCGGGGGGAACACGCAGTATTTT. It translates to CASSAGIGGNTQYF. The V call is TRBV11-2, the J call TRBJ2-3, with 7 nucleotides matching TRBD2. Germline V CDR1 and CDR2: SGHAT, FQNNGV. V lost 5 bases and J lost 9; bases outside the gene matches: 11. CDR3 size: 14 residues.

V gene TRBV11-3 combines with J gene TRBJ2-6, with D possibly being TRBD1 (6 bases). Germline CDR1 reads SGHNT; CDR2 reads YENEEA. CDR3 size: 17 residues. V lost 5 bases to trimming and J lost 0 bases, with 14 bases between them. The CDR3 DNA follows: TGTGCCAGCAGCGCACCCCAGGGGATCTCTGGGGCCAACGTCCTGACTTTC. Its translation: CASSAPQGISGANVLTF.

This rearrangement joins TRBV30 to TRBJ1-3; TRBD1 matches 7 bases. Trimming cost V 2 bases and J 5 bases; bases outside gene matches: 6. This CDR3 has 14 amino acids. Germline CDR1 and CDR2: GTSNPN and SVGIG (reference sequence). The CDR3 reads CAWSRTGVRNTIYF. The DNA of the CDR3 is TGTGCCTGGAGTCGTACAGGGGTTAGAAACACCATATATTTT.

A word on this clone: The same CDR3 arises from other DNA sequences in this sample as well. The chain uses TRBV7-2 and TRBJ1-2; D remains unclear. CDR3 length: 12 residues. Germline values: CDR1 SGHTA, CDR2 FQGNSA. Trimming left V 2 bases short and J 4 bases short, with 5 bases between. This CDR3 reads CASSLSGYGYTF. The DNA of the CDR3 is TGTGCCAGCAGCTTATCGGGCTATGGCTACACCTTC.

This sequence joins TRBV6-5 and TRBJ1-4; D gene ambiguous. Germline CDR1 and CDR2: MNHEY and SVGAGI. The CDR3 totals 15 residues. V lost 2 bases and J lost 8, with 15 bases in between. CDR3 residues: CASSYGPGLGEKLFF. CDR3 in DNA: TGTGCCAGCAGTTACGGGCCGGGGTTAGGGGAAAAACTGTTTTTT.

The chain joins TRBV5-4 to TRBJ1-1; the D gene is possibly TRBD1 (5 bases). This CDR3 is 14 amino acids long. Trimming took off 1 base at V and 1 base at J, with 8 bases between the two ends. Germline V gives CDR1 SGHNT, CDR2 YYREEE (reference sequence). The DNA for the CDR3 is TGTGCCAGCAGCTTGCCGGGGGAGAACACTGAAGCTTTCTTT. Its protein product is CASSLPGENTEAFF.

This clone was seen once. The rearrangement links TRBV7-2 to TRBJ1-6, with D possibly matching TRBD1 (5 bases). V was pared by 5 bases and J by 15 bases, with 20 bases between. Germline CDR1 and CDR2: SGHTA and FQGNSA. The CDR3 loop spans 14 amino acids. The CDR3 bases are TGTGCCAGCAGCCCCAGCCCAGCAGGGAGGCTCCTCCACTTT. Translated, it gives CASSPSPAGRLLHF.

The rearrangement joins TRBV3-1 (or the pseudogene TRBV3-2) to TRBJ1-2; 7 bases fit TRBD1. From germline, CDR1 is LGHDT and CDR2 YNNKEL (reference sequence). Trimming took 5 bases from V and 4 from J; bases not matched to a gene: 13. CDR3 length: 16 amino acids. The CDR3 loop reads CASSTRQGTVFYGYTF. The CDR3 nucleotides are TGTGCCAGCAGCACCCGACAGGGTACGGTATTCTATGGCTACACCTTC.

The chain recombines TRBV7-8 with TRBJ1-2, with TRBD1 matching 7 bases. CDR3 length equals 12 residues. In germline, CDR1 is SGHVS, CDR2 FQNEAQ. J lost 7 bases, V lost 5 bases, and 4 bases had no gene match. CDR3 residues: CASSLTGLGYTF. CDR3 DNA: TGTGCCAGCAGCCTGACAGGGCTTGGCTACACCTTC.

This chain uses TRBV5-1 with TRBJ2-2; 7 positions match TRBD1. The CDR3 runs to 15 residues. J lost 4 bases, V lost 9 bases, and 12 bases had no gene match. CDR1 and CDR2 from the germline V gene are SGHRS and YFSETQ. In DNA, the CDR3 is TGCGCCACCACCGAGGGGGCCCCGGGCACCGGGGAGCTGTTTTTT. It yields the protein CATTEGAPGTGELFF.

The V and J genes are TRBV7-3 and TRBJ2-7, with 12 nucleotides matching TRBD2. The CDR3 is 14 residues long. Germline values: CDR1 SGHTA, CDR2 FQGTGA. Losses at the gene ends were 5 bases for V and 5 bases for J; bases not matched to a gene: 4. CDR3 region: CASSPLAGGHEQYF. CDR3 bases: TGTGCCAGCAGCCCACTAGCGGGGGGTCACGAGCAGTACTTC.

CDR3: CASSFPLAGEPSEQYV. In DNA form, the CDR3 reads TGTGCCAGCAGCTTCCCTTTAGCGGGGGAGCCCTCTGAGCAGTACGTC. The V call is TRBV7-2, the J call TRBJ2-7; 9 bases map to TRBD2. The trim removed 3 bases at V and 7 bases at J, leaving 13 bases unmatched. The CDR3 is 16 amino acids. CDR1 and CDR2 (germline): SGHTA, FQGNSA.

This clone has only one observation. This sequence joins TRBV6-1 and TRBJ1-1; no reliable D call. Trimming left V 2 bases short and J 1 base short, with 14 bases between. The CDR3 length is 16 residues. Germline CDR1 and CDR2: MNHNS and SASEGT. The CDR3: CASSEPGGPKNTEAFF. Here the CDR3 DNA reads TGTGCCAGCAGTGAACCCGGAGGACCGAAGAACACTGAAGCTTTCTTT.